This T cell receptor (beta chain) was identified in a study of blood T cell repertoires in COVID-19. Looking at the study overall: The analysed material was cDNA or gDNA that came from T cells, B-cell-depleted T cells, or PBMCs.

The data were produced by immunoSEQ multiplex PCR, yet TCRdb's version contains in-frame clones alone and is incomplete. This table has more than 150,000 clones, around 85% appearing once. The CDR3 is 14 amino acids. Germline CDR1 PRHDT, CDR2 FYEKMQ (reference sequence). The V segment lost 6 bases and the J segment 2 bases; nucleotides outside the gene matches: 6. This clone was recorded only once. The genes are TRBV13 and TRBJ2-7; 8 bases fit TRBD1. The sample consisted of peripheral blood. This receptor was obtained from a woman in her 70s with acute or convalescent COVID-19. In DNA form, the CDR3 reads TGTGCCAGCAGTCGAGGGACAGGAACCTACGAGCAGTACTTC. Protein: CASSRGTGTYEQYF.